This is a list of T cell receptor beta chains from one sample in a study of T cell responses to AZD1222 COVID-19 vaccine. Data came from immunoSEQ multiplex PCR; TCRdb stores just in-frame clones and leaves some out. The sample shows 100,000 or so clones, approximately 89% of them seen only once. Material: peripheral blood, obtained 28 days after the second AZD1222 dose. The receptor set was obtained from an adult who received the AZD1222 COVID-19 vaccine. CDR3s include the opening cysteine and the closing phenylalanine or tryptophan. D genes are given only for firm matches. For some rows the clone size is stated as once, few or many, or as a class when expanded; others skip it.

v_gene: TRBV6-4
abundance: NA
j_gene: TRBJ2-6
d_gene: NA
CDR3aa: CASSDSVSGANVLTF
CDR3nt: TGTGCCAGCAGTGACTCGGTATCTGGGGCCAACGTCCTGACTTTC

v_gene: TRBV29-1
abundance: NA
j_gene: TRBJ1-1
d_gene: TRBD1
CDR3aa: CSAHRGQPLNTEAFF
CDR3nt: TGCAGCGCCCACAGGGGGCAACCGCTGAACACTGAAGCTTTCTTT

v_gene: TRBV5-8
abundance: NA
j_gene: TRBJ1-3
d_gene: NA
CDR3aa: CASSSRYTGNTIYF
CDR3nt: TGTGCCAGCAGCTCCAGATACACCGGAAACACCATATATTTT

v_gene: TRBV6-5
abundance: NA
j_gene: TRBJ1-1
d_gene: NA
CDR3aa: CASSYSGGVNTEAFF
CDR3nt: TGTGCCAGCAGTTACTCGGGGGGCGTGAACACTGAAGCTTTCTTT

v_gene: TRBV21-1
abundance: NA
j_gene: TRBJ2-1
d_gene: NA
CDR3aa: CASSRIWTSCPYNEQFF
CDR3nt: TGTGCCAGCAGCAGAATCTGGACTAGCTGCCCCTACAATGAGCAGTTCTTC

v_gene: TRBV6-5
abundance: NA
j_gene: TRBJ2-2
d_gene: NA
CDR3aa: CARVHPTGELFF
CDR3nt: TGTGCCAGGGTTCATCCCACCGGGGAGCTGTTTTTT

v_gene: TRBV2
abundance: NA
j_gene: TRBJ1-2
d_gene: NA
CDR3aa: CASSEAGPGGSYGYTF
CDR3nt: TGTGCCAGCAGTGAAGCGGGTCCGGGGGGAAGCTATGGCTACACCTTC

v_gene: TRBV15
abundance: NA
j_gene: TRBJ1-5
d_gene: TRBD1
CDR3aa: CATSSRDRVQPQHF
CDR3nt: TGTGCCACCAGCAGCCGGGACAGGGTGCAGCCCCAGCATTTT

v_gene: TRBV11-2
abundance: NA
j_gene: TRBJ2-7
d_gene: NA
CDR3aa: CASSLDGEQYF
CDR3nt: TGTGCCAGCAGCTTAGACGGCGAGCAGTACTTC

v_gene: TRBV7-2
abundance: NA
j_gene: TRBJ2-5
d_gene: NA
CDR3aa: CASTMLGGFLETQYF
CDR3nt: TGTGCCTCGACTATGCTAGGCGGTTTTTTAGAGACCCAGTACTTC

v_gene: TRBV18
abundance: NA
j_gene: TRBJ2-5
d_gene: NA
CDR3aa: CASSPPAPGQETQYF
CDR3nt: TGTGCCAGCTCACCACCCGCACCAGGCCAAGAGACCCAGTACTTC

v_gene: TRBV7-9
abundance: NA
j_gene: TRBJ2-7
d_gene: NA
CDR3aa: CASRLSPSYEQYF
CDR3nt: TGTGCCAGCAGGTTAAGCCCATCCTACGAGCAGTACTTC

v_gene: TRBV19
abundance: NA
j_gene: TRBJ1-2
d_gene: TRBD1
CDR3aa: CASSITGGFDGYTF
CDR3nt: TGTGCCAGTAGTATCACAGGGGGCTTTGATGGCTACACCTTC

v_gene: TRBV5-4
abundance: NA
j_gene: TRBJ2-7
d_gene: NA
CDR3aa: CASSSGTGLGYEQYF
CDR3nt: TGTGCCAGCAGCTCGGGGACCGGCTTGGGCTACGAGCAGTACTTC

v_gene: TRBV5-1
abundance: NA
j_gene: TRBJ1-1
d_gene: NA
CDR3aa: CASSLGDSTSNTEAFF
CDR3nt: TGCGCCAGCAGCTTGGGGGACTCAACTTCGAACACTGAAGCTTTCTTT

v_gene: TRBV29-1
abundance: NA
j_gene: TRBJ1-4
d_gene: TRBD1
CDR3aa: CSVGEYGTGNEKLFF
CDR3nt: TGCAGCGTAGGCGAGTATGGGACAGGAAATGAAAAACTGTTTTTT

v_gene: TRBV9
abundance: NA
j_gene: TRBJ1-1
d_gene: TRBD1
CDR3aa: CASSVGSGQGFTEAFF
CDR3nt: TGTGCCAGCAGCGTAGGATCGGGACAGGGCTTCACTGAAGCTTTCTTT

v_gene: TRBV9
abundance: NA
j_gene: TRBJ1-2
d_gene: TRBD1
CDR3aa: CASRTTGGTGYTF
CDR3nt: TGTGCCAGCAGAACAACAGGGGGTACGGGCTACACCTTC

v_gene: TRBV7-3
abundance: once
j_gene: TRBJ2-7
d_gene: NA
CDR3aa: CASSPRGGSGYEQYF
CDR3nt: TGTGCCAGCAGCCCCCGAGGTGGTAGCGGCTACGAGCAGTACTTC

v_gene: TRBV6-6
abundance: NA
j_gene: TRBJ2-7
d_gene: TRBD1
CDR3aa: CASSYDRVRYEQYF
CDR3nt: TGTGCCAGCAGTTACGACAGGGTTCGCTACGAGCAGTACTTC

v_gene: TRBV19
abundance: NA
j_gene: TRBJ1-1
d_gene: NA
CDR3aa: CASSLGRLPTEAFF
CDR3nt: TGTGCCAGTAGTTTAGGACGCCTGCCCACTGAAGCTTTCTTT

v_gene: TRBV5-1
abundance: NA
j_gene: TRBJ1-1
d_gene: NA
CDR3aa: CASSLLGLSTEAFF
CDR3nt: TGCGCCAGCAGCTTGCTAGGGTTGAGCACTGAAGCTTTCTTT

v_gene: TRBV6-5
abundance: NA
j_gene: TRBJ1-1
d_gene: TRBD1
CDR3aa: CASSQTGTLRTEAFF
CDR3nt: TGTGCCAGCAGCCAGACAGGGACCTTGAGGACTGAAGCTTTCTTT

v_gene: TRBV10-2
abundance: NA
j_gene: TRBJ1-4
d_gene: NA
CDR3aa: CASRKGSTNEKLFF
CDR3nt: TGCGCCAGCAGAAAGGGAAGCACTAATGAAAAACTGTTTTTT

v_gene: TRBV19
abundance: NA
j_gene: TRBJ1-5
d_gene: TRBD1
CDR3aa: CASRGQRRLNQPQHF
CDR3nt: TGTGCCAGTAGGGGACAGAGGAGGCTCAATCAGCCCCAGCATTTT

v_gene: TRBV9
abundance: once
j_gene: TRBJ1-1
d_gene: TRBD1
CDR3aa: CASSAGQGRRNTEAFF
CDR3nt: TGTGCCAGCAGCGCCGGACAGGGGAGAAGAAACACTGAAGCTTTCTTT

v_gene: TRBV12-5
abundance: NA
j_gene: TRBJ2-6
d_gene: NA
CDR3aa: CASGAPQGAGANVLTF
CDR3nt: TGTGCTAGTGGTGCCCCTCAGGGAGCTGGGGCCAACGTCCTGACTTTC

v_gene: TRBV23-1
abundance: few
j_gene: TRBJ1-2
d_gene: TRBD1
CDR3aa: CASSQSEWHRGRIYGYTF
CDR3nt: TGCGCCAGCAGTCAATCGGAGTGGCACAGGGGGCGTATCTATGGCTACACCTTC

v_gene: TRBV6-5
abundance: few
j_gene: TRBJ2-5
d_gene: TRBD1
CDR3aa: CASSLTGGRKTQYF
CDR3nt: TGTGCCAGCAGCCTGACAGGGGGTCGGAAGACCCAGTACTTC

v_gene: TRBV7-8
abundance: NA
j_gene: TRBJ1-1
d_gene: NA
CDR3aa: CASSREGGEMAIAFF
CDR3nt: TGTGCCAGCAGCCGAGAGGGGGGGGAGATGGCAATCGCTTTCTTT

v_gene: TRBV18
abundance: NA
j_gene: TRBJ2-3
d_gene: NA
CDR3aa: CASSGLHTDTQYF
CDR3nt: TGTGCCAGCTCGGGACTCCACACAGATACGCAGTATTTT

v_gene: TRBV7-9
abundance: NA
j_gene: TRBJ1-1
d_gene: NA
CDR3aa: CASSLIRANTEAFF
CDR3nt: TGTGCCAGCAGCTTAATCCGAGCGAACACTGAAGCTTTCTTT

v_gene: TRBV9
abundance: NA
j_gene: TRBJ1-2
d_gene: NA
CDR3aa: CASSASGLTAAYGYTF
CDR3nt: TGTGCCAGCAGCGCATCGGGACTGACGGCCGCTTATGGCTACACCTTC

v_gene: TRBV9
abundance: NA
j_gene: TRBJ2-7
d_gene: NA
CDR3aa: CASSVGWGVSYEQYF
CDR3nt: TGTGCCAGCAGCGTAGGGTGGGGGGTCTCCTACGAGCAGTACTTC

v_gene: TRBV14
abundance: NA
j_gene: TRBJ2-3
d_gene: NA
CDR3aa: CASSLLTDTQYF
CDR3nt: TGTGCCAGCAGCCTTTTAACAGATACGCAGTATTTT

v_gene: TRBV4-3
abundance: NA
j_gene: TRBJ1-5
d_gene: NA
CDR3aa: CASSQERGISNQPQHF
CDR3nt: TGCGCCAGCAGCCAAGAGAGAGGGATTAGCAATCAGCCCCAGCATTTT